This T cell receptor (beta chain) was sequenced during a study of blood T cell repertoires in COVID-19. In the source study's methods: Reference gene primer amplification gave nucleated cell count estimates. Clones were read by immunoSEQ multiplex PCR, and TCRdb kept only the in-frame ones, dropping some. V, J and clone size are those of that table, while D and trimming were read from the DNA. The data hold about 210,000 clones, with approximately 90% observed a single time. The CDR3 length is 12 residues. Trimming took 5 bases from V and 9 from J, leaving 8 bases between them. CDR1 is KGHSH and CDR2 is LQKENI in the germline V gene.

The clonotype comes from a middle-aged woman with acute or convalescent COVID-19. Sequencing input: peripheral blood. The chain uses TRBV18 and TRBJ1-6; D perhaps matches TRBD1 (5 bases). In DNA, the CDR3 is TGTGCCAGCTCAGCCACAGGTTCACCCCTCCACTTT. This gives the protein CASSATGSPLHF.